This T cell receptor beta chain appears in the sequencing data of a study of OX40 agonist ivuxolimab in advanced cancers. About the study: As their treatment, patients were administered ivuxolimab, an agonistic anti-OX40 (CD134) antibody. The study, taken as a whole, reports: Nonresponders included some who also had low normalized T-cell clonal expansion. CD4+ and CD8+ blood T cells expanded clonally by week 6 at 0.1 to 3.0 mg/kg.

The data were produced by immunoSEQ multiplex PCR, yet TCRdb's version contains in-frame clones alone and is incomplete. The table records around 100,000 clones, more than 85% of them present only once. Of note for this clone: The antigen is not known.

The source material was CD4+ or CD8+ T cells sorted from blood, sampled in a trial of the OX40 agonist ivuxolimab. This sequence originates from an adult with an advanced solid tumor such as melanoma, head and neck, liver or kidney cancer.

The CDR3 sequence is CASSLGGRGETQYF. The CDR3, as DNA: TGTGCCAGCAGCTTAGGTGGGAGAGGGGAGACCCAGTACTTC. The chain couples TRBV7-2 to TRBJ2-5, with D tentatively TRBD2 (5 bases). CDR3 length: 14 residues. Germline V gives CDR1 SGHTA, CDR2 FQGNSA. Trimming took 1 base from V and 5 from J, leaving 11 bases between them.